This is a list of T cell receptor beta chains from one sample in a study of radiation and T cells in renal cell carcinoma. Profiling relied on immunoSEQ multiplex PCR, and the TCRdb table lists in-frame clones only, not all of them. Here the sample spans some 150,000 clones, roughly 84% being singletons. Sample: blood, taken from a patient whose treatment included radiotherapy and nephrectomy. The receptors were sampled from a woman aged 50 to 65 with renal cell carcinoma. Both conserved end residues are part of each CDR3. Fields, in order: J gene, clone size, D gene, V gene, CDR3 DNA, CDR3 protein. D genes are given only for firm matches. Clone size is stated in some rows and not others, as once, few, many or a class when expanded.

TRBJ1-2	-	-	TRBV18	TGTGCCAGCTCACCCACCCGACAGTATGGCTACACCTTC	CASSPTRQYGYTF
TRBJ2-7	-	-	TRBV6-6	TGTGCCAGCAAACCTAGCGCCTACGAGCAGTACTTC	CASKPSAYEQYF
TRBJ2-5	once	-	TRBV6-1	TGTGCCAGCACCTACGGGGCACTCCAAGAGACCCAGTACTTC	CASTYGALQETQYF
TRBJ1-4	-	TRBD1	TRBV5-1	TGCGCCAGCAGCAGTGACAGGGGTAATGAAAAACTGTTTTTT	CASSSDRGNEKLFF
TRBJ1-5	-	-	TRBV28	TGTGCCAGCAGACCTTTAAATAGCAATCAGCCCCAGCATTTT	CASRPLNSNQPQHF
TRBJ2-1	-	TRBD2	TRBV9	TGTGCCAGCAGCGTAGGAACTAGCGGGGGCGGTGAGCAGTTCTTC	CASSVGTSGGGEQFF
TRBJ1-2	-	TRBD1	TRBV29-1	TGCAGCGTCCTCGGACAGGGTTTTTATGGCTACACCTTC	CSVLGQGFYGYTF
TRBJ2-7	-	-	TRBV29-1	TGCAGCGTTGAAGATCCGCAAGAGCAGTACTTC	CSVEDPQEQYF
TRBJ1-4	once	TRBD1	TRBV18	TGTGCCAGCTCTGAGGACAGGGGAGTAGAAAAACTGTTTTTT	CASSEDRGVEKLFF
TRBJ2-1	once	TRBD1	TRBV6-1	TGTGCCAGCAGACCCGGGACAGATCGCAATGAGCAGTTCTTC	CASRPGTDRNEQFF
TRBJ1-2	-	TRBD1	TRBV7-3	TGTGCCAGCAGCTTGGACGGCGGACAGGGAATAGTAGGTGGCTACACCTTC	CASSLDGGQGIVGGYTF
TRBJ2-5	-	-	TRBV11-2	TGTGCCAGCAGCCCGCGGACACTTCAAGAGACCCAGTACTTC	CASSPRTLQETQYF
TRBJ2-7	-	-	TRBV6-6	TGTGCCAGCAGTTACTCGATTCTCCTCGACGAGCAGTACTTC	CASSYSILLDEQYF
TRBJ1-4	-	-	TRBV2	TGTGCCAGCACGGAGCTTAATGAAAAACTGTTTTTT	CASTELNEKLFF
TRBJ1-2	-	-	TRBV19	TGTGCCAGTAGTAGCCCAGGGACTTTGTATGGCTACACCTTC	CASSSPGTLYGYTF
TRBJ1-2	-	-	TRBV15	TGTGCCACCAGCAGAGATAAGGGCTCCTATGGCTACACCTTC	CATSRDKGSYGYTF
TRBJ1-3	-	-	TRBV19	TGTGCCAGTAGTATGGTGAGAAACACCATATATTTT	CASSMVRNTIYF
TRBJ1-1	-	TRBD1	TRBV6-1	TGTGCCAGCAGTGAATCGTTGGTGAGCAGGGGGTCGGGGACTGAAGCTTTCTTT	CASSESLVSRGSGTEAFF
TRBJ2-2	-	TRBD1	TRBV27	TGTGCCAGCAGTGGGACAGTCGTCACCGGGGAGCTGTTTTTT	CASSGTVVTGELFF
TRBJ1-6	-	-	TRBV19	TGTGCCAGTATGACCCGGGGGAAGAGAAATTCACCCCTCCACTTT	CASMTRGKRNSPLHF
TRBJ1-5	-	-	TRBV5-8	TGTGCCAGCAGCTTGATGACAGCTAATCAGCCCCAGCATTTT	CASSLMTANQPQHF
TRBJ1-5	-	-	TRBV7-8	TGTGCCAGCAGCTTAGTGGGGTATCAGCCCCAGCATTTT	CASSLVGYQPQHF
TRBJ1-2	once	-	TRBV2	TGTGCCAGCAGACCCGACGACACGGGCCAGAACACCTTC	CASRPDDTGQNTF
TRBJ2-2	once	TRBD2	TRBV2	TGTGCCAGCAGTGACCTTCGGAGAGGGACTAGCGGGTGGACGAACACCGGGGAGCTGTTTTTT	CASSDLRRGTSGWTNTGELFF
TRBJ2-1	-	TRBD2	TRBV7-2	TGTGCCAGCAGCGCTAGCGGGGGGTTTTACAATGAGCAGTTCTTC	CASSASGGFYNEQFF
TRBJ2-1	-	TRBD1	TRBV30	TGTGCCTGGGGGACAGGGGGGGACTACAATGAGCAGTTCTTC	CAWGTGGDYNEQFF
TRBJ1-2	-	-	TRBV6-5	TGTGCCAGCAGACTCGACGGGTCCTATGGCTACACCTTC	CASRLDGSYGYTF
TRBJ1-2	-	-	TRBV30	TGTGCCTGGTCGGCAGGGAATGGCTACACCTTC	CAWSAGNGYTF
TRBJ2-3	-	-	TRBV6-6	TGTGCCAGCCGGGACTCTAGCACAGATACGCAGTATTTT	CASRDSSTDTQYF